The present T cell receptor beta chain was sequenced within a study of CD8+ T cells in alopecia areata. Points from the study as a whole: It was observed that many expanded lesional clones persisted in scalp and blood during tofacitinib. Normal-skin resident alphabeta T cells also appear among scalp sample sequences.

The authors extracted RNA and reverse transcribed it into cDNA as the sequencing template. Clones were sequenced by immunoSEQ multiplex PCR, and TCRdb holds only the in-frame ones, with some missing. The sample comprises about 160,000 clones, about 71% of which are singletons, and about 0.94% rests with the top ten. Concerning this clone itself: Its antigen is not known.

This sample's treatment: oral pan-JAK inhibitor, 5-10 mg twice daily. The CDR3 length is 15 residues. The junction had 6 bases not matched to a gene; V was cut back by 3 bases and J by 4 bases. CDR1 is SGHRS and CDR2 is YFSETQ in the germline V gene. The material was CD4+ T cells sorted from blood, obtained at week 4, from a patient treated with tofacitinib. This receptor was identified in a human donor with alopecia areata. The V gene is TRBV5-1, the J gene TRBJ2-1, with TRBD1 matching over 8 bases. The CDR3 region is CASSSSDRVYNEQFF. CDR3 nucleotide sequence: TGCGCCAGCAGCTCCTCGGACAGGGTGTACAATGAGCAGTTCTTC.